The clone carrying this T cell receptor beta chain was recorded once. This sample stems from a study of memory CD4+ T cells and cytomegalovirus serostatus. Study details: This sample comes from healthy Belgian adults, about nine CMV seropositive, roughly 22 seronegative.

The sort gate was single viable CD3+CD4+CD8-CD45RO+ cells for memory CD4+ T cells. Total CD4+ T cells were enriched by CD4 positive selection. In the study's own analysis: After removing out-of-frame reads, 2 million to 2.5 million distinct TCRbeta sequences remained. Profiling relied on immunoSEQ multiplex PCR, and the TCRdb table lists in-frame clones only, not all of them. The V and J calls and the clone size are those of that table, but D and trimming were determined from the DNA. The table shows about 50,000 clones, with roughly 80% occurring only once. V gave up 4 bases and J gave up 1 base; unmatched junction bases: 11. The CDR3 is 16 residues long. The germline gives CDR1 SGHRS, CDR2 YFSETQ.

This TCR came from an adult in good health and CMV-seronegative. This rearrangement joins TRBV5-1 to TRBJ2-7; TRBD2 aligns across 7 bases. Sequenced sample: memory CD4+ T cells from blood. For the CDR3, the DNA is TGCGCCAGCAGCATGGGAGGGACGACCCTATCCTACGAGCAGTACTTC. Translating gives CASSMGGTTLSYEQYF. Full variable domain (remainder filled in from reference TRBV5-1 and TRBJ2-7): KAGVTQTPRYLIKTRGQQVTLSCSPISGHRSVSWYQQTPGQGLQFLFEYFSETQRNKGNFPGRFSGRQFSNSRSEMNVSTLELGDSALYLCASSMGGTTLSYEQYFGPGTRLTVT.